This T cell receptor beta chain stems from a study of shared clonotypes between healthy human individuals. Study context: Donors, aged 18 to 49, were a couple of women and a few men.

Trimming cost V 0 bases and J 3 bases; bases outside gene matches: 3. Germline V lookup: CDR1 SGHNT, CDR2 YYREEE (reference sequence). CDR3 length: 15 residues. Deep was the level at which the assay was run. Unsorted PBMC DNA sequencing spanned ten immunoSEQ deep assay plates. The assay was immunoSEQ multiplex PCR, and TCRdb's table has in-frame clones only and misses some. The data hold 400,000 to 600,000 clones, with 60% to 80% observed a single time. With respect to this clone: This is likely an artifact of a read error, given a far larger clone one base away. Additional DNA sequences in this sample encode the identical CDR3.

The receptor was isolated from a woman aged 40-49 years in good health. Some clones in this sample may be carry-over from other donors' samples. The gene calls are TRBV5-4 and TRBJ2-7; 10 positions agree with TRBD2. The source material was PBMCs. The CDR3 region has the DNA TGTGCCAGCAGCTTGGGGCTAGCGGGAGTCTACGAGCAGTACTTC. Amino acids: CASSLGLAGVYEQYF.